This T cell receptor (beta chain) originates from a study of T cell repertoires in cytomegalovirus infection. In the study overall: Recently identified HLA-C-restricted and well-studied HLA-B-restricted CMV epitopes were used. The study, taken as a whole, reports: Carriage of CMV together with the relevant HLA was identifiable through cumulative public TCR beta family frequency.

V lost 5 bases, J lost 6 bases, and 9 bases stayed unmatched. CDR1 is SEHNR, CDR2 FQNEAQ, per germline (reference sequence). The length of the CDR3 is 15 residues. TCRdb re-called the reads with MiXCR, one entry per CDR3 protein. Among approximately 110,000 distinct CDR3 sequences, less than 55% were seen once, and the ten largest hold just under 75%. This clonotype was recorded a few times. The antigen remains unidentified. The source of this sequence is a human donor in good health (CMV status not recorded). Some clones in this sample may be carry-over from other donors' samples. This chain joins TRBV7-9 and TRBJ2-1; 8 bases fit TRBD2. The sample in question was CD8+ T cells from cultured PBMCs, obtained from culture after CMV antigen stimulation. This CDR3 is CASSAGLGPINEQFF. DNA for the CDR3: TGTGCCAGCAGCGCGGGACTAGGCCCCATCAATGAGCAGTTCTTC.